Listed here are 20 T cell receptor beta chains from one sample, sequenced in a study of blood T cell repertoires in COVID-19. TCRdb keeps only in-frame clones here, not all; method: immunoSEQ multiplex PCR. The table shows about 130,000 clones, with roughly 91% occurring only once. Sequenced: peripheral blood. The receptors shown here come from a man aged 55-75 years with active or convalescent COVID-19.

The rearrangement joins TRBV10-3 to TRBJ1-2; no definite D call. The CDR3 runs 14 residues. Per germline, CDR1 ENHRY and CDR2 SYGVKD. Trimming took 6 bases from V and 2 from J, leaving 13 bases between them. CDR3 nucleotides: TGTGCCATCAGGGGCTCCCAGGCGAACTATGGCTACACCTTC. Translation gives CAIRGSQANYGYTF.

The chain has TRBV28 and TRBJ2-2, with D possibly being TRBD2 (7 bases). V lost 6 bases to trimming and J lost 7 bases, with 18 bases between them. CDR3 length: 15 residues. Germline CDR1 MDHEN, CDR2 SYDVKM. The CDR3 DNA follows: TGTGCCAGCAGGGGGGGGCCAGGTGATATCGGGGAGCTGTTTTTT. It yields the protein CASRGGPGDIGELFF.

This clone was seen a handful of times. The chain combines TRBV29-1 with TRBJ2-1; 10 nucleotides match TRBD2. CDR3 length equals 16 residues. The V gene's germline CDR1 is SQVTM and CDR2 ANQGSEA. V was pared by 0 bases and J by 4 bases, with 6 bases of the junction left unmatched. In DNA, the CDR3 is TGCAGCGTTGAAGATGTCACTAGCGGGACGTACAATGAGCAGTTCTTC. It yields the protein CSVEDVTSGTYNEQFF.

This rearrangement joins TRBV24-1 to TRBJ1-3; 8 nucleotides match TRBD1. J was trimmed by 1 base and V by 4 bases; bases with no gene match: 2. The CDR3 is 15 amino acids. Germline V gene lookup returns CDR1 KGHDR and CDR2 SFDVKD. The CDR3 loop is CATSERTGSGNTIYF. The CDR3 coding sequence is TGTGCCACCAGTGAGCGGACAGGGTCTGGAAACACCATATATTTT.

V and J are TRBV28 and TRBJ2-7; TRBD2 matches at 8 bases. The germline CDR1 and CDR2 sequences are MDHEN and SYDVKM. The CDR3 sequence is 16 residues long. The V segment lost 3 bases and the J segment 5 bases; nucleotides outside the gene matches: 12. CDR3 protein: CASSLRVESGRHEQYF. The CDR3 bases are TGTGCCAGCAGTTTGAGGGTGGAAAGCGGGAGACACGAGCAGTACTTC.

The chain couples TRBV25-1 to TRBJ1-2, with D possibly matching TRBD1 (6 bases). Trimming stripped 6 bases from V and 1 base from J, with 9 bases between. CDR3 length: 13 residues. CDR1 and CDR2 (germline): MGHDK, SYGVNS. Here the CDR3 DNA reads TGTGCCAGCAGGGCACAGGGTAACTATGGCTACACCTTC. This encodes CASRAQGNYGYTF.

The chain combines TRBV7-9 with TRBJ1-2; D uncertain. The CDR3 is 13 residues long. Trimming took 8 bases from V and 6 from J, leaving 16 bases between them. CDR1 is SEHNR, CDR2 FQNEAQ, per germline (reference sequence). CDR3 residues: CASADFNANGYTF. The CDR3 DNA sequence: TGTGCCAGCGCCGACTTTAATGCTAATGGCTACACCTTC.

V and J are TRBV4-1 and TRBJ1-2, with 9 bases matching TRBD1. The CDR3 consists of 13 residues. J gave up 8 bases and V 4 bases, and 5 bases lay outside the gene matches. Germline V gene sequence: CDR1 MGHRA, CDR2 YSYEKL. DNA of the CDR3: TGCGCCAGCAGCCTGGGACAGGGTTGGGGCTACACCTTC. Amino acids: CASSLGQGWGYTF.

CDR3: CASSPLGPGGNSPLHF. The CDR3 DNA follows: TGTGCCAGCAGTCCCCTAGGACCCGGAGGCAATTCACCCCTCCACTTT. The chain recombines TRBV28 with TRBJ1-6; D is ambiguous. The CDR3 spans 16 residues. Germline V gene sequence: CDR1 MDHEN, CDR2 SYDVKM. V lost 5 bases, J lost 7 bases, and 18 bases lay in between.

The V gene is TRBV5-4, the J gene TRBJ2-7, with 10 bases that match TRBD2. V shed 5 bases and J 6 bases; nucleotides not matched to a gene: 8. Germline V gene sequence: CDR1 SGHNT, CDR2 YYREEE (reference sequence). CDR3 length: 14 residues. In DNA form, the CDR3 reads TGTGCCAGCAGTCTAGCGGGAGTAGGTACCGAGCAGTACTTC. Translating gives CASSLAGVGTEQYF.

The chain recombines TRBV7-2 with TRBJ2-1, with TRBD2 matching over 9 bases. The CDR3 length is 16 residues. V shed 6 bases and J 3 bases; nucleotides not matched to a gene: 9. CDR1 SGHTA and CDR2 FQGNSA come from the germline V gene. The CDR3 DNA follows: TGTGCCAGCAGAATCGATGCGGGGGGGGTCTACAATGAGCAGTTCTTC. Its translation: CASRIDAGGVYNEQFF.

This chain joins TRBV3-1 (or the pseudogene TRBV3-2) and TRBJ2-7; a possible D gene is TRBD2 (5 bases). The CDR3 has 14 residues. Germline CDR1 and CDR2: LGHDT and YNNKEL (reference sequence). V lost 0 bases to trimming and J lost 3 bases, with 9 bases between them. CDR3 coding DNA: TGTGCCAGCAGCCAAGATCACGGGGACTACGAGCAGTACTTC. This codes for CASSQDHGDYEQYF.

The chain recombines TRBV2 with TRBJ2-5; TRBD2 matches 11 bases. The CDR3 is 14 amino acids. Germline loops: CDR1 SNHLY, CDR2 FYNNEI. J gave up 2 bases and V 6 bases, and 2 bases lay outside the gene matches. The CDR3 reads CASRVAGGQETQYF. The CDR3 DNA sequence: TGTGCCAGCAGGGTAGCGGGGGGGCAAGAGACCCAGTACTTC.

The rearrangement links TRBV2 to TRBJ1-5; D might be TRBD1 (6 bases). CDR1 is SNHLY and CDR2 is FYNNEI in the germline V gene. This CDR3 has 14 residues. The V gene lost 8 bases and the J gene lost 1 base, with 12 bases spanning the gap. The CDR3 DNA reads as TGTGCCAGCTTGGGGGCACGGAGCAATCAGCCCCAGCATTTT. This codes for CASLGARSNQPQHF.

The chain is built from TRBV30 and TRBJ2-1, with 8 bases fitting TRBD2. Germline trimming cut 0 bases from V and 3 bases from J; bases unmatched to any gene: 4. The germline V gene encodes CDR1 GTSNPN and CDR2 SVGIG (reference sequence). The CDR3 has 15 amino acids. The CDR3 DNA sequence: TGTGCCTGGAGTGTGTTAAGCGGGGGCTACAATGAGCAGTTCTTC. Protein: CAWSVLSGGYNEQFF.

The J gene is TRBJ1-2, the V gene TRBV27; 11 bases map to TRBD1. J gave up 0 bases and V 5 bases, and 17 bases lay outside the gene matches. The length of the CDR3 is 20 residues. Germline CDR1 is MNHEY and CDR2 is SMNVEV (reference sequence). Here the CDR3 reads CASSAGQGAEVLDPNYGYTF. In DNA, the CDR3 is TGTGCCAGCAGTGCCGGACAGGGGGCGGAGGTACTGGACCCTAACTATGGCTACACCTTC.

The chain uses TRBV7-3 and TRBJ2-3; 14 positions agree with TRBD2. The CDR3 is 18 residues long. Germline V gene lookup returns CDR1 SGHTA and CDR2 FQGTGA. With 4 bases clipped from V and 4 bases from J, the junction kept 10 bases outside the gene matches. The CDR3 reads CASSYLGTSGGDSDTQYF. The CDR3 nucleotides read TGTGCCAGCAGCTACCTCGGGACTAGCGGGGGAGATTCAGATACGCAGTATTTT.

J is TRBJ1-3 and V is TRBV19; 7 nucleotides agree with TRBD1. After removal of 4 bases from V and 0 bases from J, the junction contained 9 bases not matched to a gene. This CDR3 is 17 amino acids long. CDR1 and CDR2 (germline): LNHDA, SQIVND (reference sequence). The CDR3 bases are TGTGCCAGTAGTACCCTGGGACAGCCAAACTCTGGAAACACCATATATTTT. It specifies CASSTLGQPNSGNTIYF.

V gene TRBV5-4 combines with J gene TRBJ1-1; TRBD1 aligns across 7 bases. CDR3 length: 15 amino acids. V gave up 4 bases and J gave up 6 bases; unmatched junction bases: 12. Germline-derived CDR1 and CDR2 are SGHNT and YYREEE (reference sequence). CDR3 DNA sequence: TGTGCCAGCAGCCCTTCCCCCGACAGGGTACCTGAAGCTTTCTTT. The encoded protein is CASSPSPDRVPEAFF.

CDR3 protein: CASRDSLNQPQHF. The CDR3 DNA sequence: TGTGCCAGCAGGGACAGCCTGAATCAGCCCCAGCATTTT. This chain links TRBV19 with TRBJ1-5; 7 bases line up with TRBD1. The CDR3 extends over 13 amino acids. Germline V lookup: CDR1 LNHDA, CDR2 SQIVND (reference sequence). The V segment lost 9 bases and the J segment 4 bases; nucleotides outside the gene matches: 6.